Each of the 30 T cell receptor beta chains below was sequenced from the same sample in a study of CD8+ T cells in alopecia areata. After isolation, RNA underwent reverse transcription to generate cDNA as the sequencing template. The repertoire was sequenced with immunoSEQ multiplex PCR; TCRdb's copy has only in-frame clones and lacks some. The table includes 110,000 to 150,000 clones, roughly 52% detected once. This sample's treatment: oral pan-JAK inhibitor, 5-10 mg twice daily. The sample in question was CD8+ T cells sorted from blood, obtained at week 4, from a patient treated with tofacitinib. These TCRs come from a human donor with alopecia areata.

In this sample, this clone turned up a few times. The chain is built from TRBV2 and TRBJ1-6, with D perhaps TRBD1 (6 bases). This CDR3 comprises 13 residues. V lost 8 bases and J 7 bases, leaving 12 bases between the germline ends. From germline, CDR1 is SNHLY and CDR2 FYNNEI. CDR3 region: CASARTANSPLHF. Written as DNA, the CDR3 is TGTGCCAGCGCGAGGACAGCGAATTCACCCCTCCACTTT.

This clone has a handful of counts. The CDR3 DNA reads TGTGCCACCAGCAAAGGGCCGGGGAACACTGAAGCTTTCTTT. It yields the protein CATSKGPGNTEAFF. The V and J genes are TRBV15 and TRBJ1-1; no reliable D call. CDR1 is LNHNV, CDR2 YYDKDF, per germline (reference sequence). Trimming shortened V by 4 bases and J by 1 base, and 10 bases separated the two germline ends. The CDR3 is 14 amino acids. Full variable domain (missing parts from reference TRBV15 and TRBJ1-1): DAMVIQNPRYQVTQFGKPVTLSCSQTLNHNVMYWYQQKSSQAPKLLFHYYDKDFNNEADTPDNFQSRRPNTSFCFLDIRSPGLGDTAMYLCATSKGPGNTEAFFGQGTRLTVV.

This sequence joins TRBV4-1 and TRBJ2-3, with a weak D call TRBD2 (5 bases). V was trimmed by 1 base and J by 5 bases, leaving 7 bases between them. The CDR3 totals 13 residues. The germline V gene has CDR1 MGHRA and CDR2 YSYEKL. The DNA for the CDR3 is TGCGCCAGCAGCCAAGTCGGAGGAGATACGCAGTATTTT. As protein: CASSQVGGDTQYF.

The gene calls are TRBV10-3 and TRBJ1-3; D is unresolved. CDR1 is ENHRY and CDR2 is SYGVKD in the germline V gene. V was pared by 0 bases and J by 0 bases, with 9 bases between. The CDR3 covers 16 residues. CDR3 sequence: CAISESRANSGNTIYF. The DNA for the CDR3 is TGTGCCATCAGTGAGTCGAGGGCTAACTCTGGAAACACCATATATTTT.

This sequence joins TRBV7-9 and TRBJ2-6, with D possibly matching TRBD1 (6 bases). The germline gives CDR1 SEHNR, CDR2 FQNEAQ (reference sequence). Trimming cost V 4 bases and J 0 bases, with 10 bases left between them. CDR3 length equals 16 residues. The CDR3 DNA sequence: TGTGCCAGCAGCTCCCACAGGGACTCTGGGGCCAACGTCCTGACTTTC. Its protein is CASSSHRDSGANVLTF.

The chain combines TRBV7-3 with TRBJ2-3, with 11 bases aligning to TRBD2. V was pared by 5 bases and J by 5 bases, with 6 bases of the junction left unmatched. The germline V gene has CDR1 SGHTA and CDR2 FQGTGA. The length of the CDR3 is 15 residues. The CDR3 nucleotides read TGTGCCAGCAGCAGTAGCGGGGGGGCCCTAGATACGCAGTATTTT. Translating gives CASSSSGGALDTQYF.

The chain combines TRBV30 with TRBJ1-1, with TRBD1 as a possible D gene (6 bases). Germline lookup yields CDR1 GTSNPN and CDR2 SVGIG (reference sequence). Deletions cut 3 bases from V and 1 base from J, with 9 bases between. This CDR3 contains 13 residues. The CDR3 DNA is TGTGCCTGGAGCCCCAGGGGGAACACTGAAGCTTTCTTT. It encodes CAWSPRGNTEAFF.

The chain couples TRBV12-5 to TRBJ2-3, with D possibly matching TRBD2 (7 bases). The CDR3 is made up of 15 amino acids. The germline gives CDR1 LGHNT, CDR2 FRNRAP. V lost 7 bases and J lost 2, with 16 bases in between. CDR3 bases: TGTGCTAGTGTCCCTAGGGGGGGCGCCACAGATACGCAGTATTTT. It codes for CASVPRGGATDTQYF.

This clone was found a few times. The chain employs TRBV10-3 and TRBJ1-1; 10 nucleotides agree with TRBD1. Per the germline V gene, CDR1 is ENHRY and CDR2 is SYGVKD. This CDR3 has 16 residues. V was pared by 4 bases and J by 3 bases, with 8 bases of the junction left unmatched. The CDR3 DNA sequence: TGTGCCATCAGTGGCGGGACAGGGGTATCGGACACTGAAGCTTTCTTT. This codes for CAISGGTGVSDTEAFF.

This rearrangement joins TRBV9 to TRBJ2-1; D may be TRBD1 (6 bases). The V and J ends lost 4 bases and 6 bases respectively, with 11 bases between them. The CDR3 runs to 13 residues. CDR1 and CDR2 (germline): SGDLS, YYNGEE. The CDR3 loop reads CASSYEGGNEQFF. The CDR3 DNA sequence: TGTGCCAGCAGCTACGAAGGGGGCAATGAGCAGTTCTTC.

Remarks on this clone: Germline is not matched at one junction end, which may reflect a read error. The chain uses TRBV7-9 and TRBJ1-1; 8 nucleotides agree with TRBD1. Germline CDR1 SEHNR, CDR2 FQNEAQ (reference sequence). CDR3 length: 12 residues. In DNA form, the CDR3 reads TGTGCCAGCACCCAGGACAGGGAAGAACCCCTCTTT. Its translation is CASTQDREEPLF.

This chain links TRBV4-1 with TRBJ2-2; D is unresolved. The CDR3 extends over 14 amino acids. V lost 4 bases and J lost 4, with 10 bases in between. The V gene's germline CDR1 is MGHRA and CDR2 YSYEKL. CDR3 residues: CASSRHDGTGELFF. In DNA form, the CDR3 reads TGCGCCAGCAGCCGACACGATGGCACCGGGGAGCTGTTTTTT.

This clone was seen just once. The genes are TRBV13 and TRBJ2-7; perhaps D is TRBD1 or TRBD2 (5 bases each). CDR1 and CDR2 from the germline V gene are PRHDT and FYEKMQ (reference sequence). The CDR3 is 14 amino acids. V was pared by 5 bases and J by 3 bases, with 14 bases between. This CDR3 is CASSRGDRHYEQYF. The CDR3 DNA reads as TGTGCCAGCAGCAGAGGGGACCGACACTACGAGCAGTACTTC.

V usage is TRBV27 and J usage is TRBJ1-5; a possible D gene is TRBD1 (5 bases). The V end lost 0 bases, the J end lost 6 bases, and 15 bases lay between the germline ends. The CDR3 has 16 amino acids. Germline lookup yields CDR1 MNHEY and CDR2 SMNVEV (reference sequence). The CDR3 protein is CASSLSGGELSQPQHF. CDR3 DNA sequence: TGTGCCAGCAGTTTATCGGGAGGGGAGCTTAGTCAGCCCCAGCATTTT.

The rearrangement uses TRBV25-1 and TRBJ2-1; TRBD2 matches at 8 bases. V dropped 3 bases and J dropped 3; count of bases not matched to a gene: 4. This CDR3 contains 15 residues. The germline V gene has CDR1 MGHDK and CDR2 SYGVNS. The CDR3 DNA sequence: TGTGCCAGCAGTGACTGGGCGGGGGGCTACAATGAGCAGTTCTTC. This sequence encodes CASSDWAGGYNEQFF. Complete variable domain (other parts from reference TRBV25-1 and TRBJ2-1): EADIYQTPRYLVIGTGKKITLECSQTMGHDKMYWYQQDPGMELHLIHYSYGVNSTEKGDLSSESTVSRIRTEHFPLTLESARPSHTSQYLCASSDWAGGYNEQFFGPGTRLTVL.

This clone was detected only a few times. The CDR3 reads CAITRGQTSGGTEAFF. CDR3 nucleotides: TGTGCCATCACTCGCGGACAAACCTCCGGGGGCACTGAAGCTTTCTTT. This rearrangement joins TRBV10-3 to TRBJ1-1; possible D gene TRBD1, 5 bases. Deletions cut 7 bases from V and 4 bases from J, with 22 bases between. Per germline, CDR1 ENHRY and CDR2 SYGVKD. The CDR3 is made up of 16 amino acids.

The rearrangement links TRBV5-6 to TRBJ1-2, with D tentatively TRBD1 (6 bases). The ends were cut back, 0 bases at V and 6 bases at J, with 12 bases in the middle. CDR3 length: 14 amino acids. The germline CDR1 and CDR2 sequences are SGHDT and YYEEEE. This chain's CDR3 is CASSLAGAGDGYTF. The CDR3 DNA follows: TGTGCCAGCAGCTTGGCGGGGGCAGGGGATGGCTACACCTTC.

The CDR3: CASSIGLGDQETQYF. As DNA, the CDR3 is TGTGCCAGTAGTATAGGATTGGGGGACCAAGAGACCCAGTACTTC. The rearrangement links TRBV19 to TRBJ2-5; tentatively, D is TRBD1 or TRBD2 (5 bases each). Germline V gene lookup returns CDR1 LNHDA and CDR2 SQIVND (reference sequence). The V and J ends lost 1 base and 0 bases respectively, with 9 bases between them. The CDR3 runs to 15 residues.

This clone was found a few times. The rearrangement joins TRBV6-5 to TRBJ2-3; D not certain. This CDR3 region has 14 residues. The V gene's germline CDR1 is MNHEY and CDR2 SVGAGI. Trimming removed 2 bases from V and 0 bases from J, with 6 bases in between. CDR3 amino acids: CASSYPESTDTQYF. DNA for the CDR3: TGTGCCAGCAGTTACCCAGAGAGCACAGATACGCAGTATTTT.

The chain couples TRBV30 to TRBJ2-1; 7 nucleotides match TRBD1. This CDR3 spans 12 amino acids. Germline assignment: CDR1 GTSNPN and CDR2 SVGIG (reference sequence). V lost 2 bases and J lost 6; bases outside the gene matches: 1. CDR3 residues: CAWSPGGNEQFF. DNA of the CDR3: TGTGCCTGGAGTCCAGGGGGCAATGAGCAGTTCTTC.

The chain employs TRBV10-3 and TRBJ1-2, with 8 positions matching TRBD1. The trim removed 4 bases at V and 8 bases at J, leaving 15 bases unmatched. Germline CDR1 reads ENHRY; CDR2 reads SYGVKD. The CDR3 spans 16 residues. For the CDR3, the DNA is TGTGCCATCAGTGGAGACGGCAGGGGGCCAACAAAAGGCTACACCTTC. This gives the protein CAISGDGRGPTKGYTF.

The genes are TRBV2 and TRBJ2-7; 7 bases match TRBD1. V dropped 6 bases and J dropped 3; count of bases not matched to a gene: 8. CDR1 and CDR2 from the germline V gene are SNHLY and FYNNEI. The length of the CDR3 is 14 residues. For the CDR3, the DNA is TGTGCCAGCAGCGATGGGACAGTAGGCTACGAGCAGTACTTC. Translated: CASSDGTVGYEQYF.

The genes are TRBV9 and TRBJ2-5; 10 nucleotides align to TRBD2. Per germline, CDR1 SGDLS and CDR2 YYNGEE. The V and J ends lost 4 bases and 5 bases, in that order; junction bases with no gene match: 14. This CDR3 has 17 amino acids. The CDR3: CASSPHTSGDFVETQYF. The CDR3 region has the DNA TGTGCCAGCAGCCCGCATACTAGCGGGGACTTCGTGGAGACCCAGTACTTC.

The chain couples TRBV7-9 to TRBJ2-7; 10 bases line up with TRBD1. With V trimmed by 2 bases and J by 7 bases, 14 bases remained unmatched. The V gene's germline CDR1 is SEHNR and CDR2 FQNEAQ (reference sequence). The CDR3 extends over 17 amino acids. CDR3 sequence: CASSLTAGDRGSREQYF. As DNA, the CDR3 is TGTGCCAGCAGCTTAACAGCGGGGGACAGGGGCTCTAGGGAGCAGTACTTC.

A single count supports this clone. V gene TRBV29-1 combines with J gene TRBJ1-4; 7 bases map to TRBD1. CDR1 and CDR2 from the germline V gene are SQVTM and ANQGSEA. CDR3 length equals 13 residues. With 6 bases clipped from V and 5 bases from J, the junction kept 6 bases outside the gene matches. The CDR3 loop reads CSVRQGTNEKLFF. The DNA for the CDR3 is TGCAGCGTAAGACAGGGAACAAATGAAAAACTGTTTTTT.

The chain employs TRBV30 and TRBJ2-2; either TRBD1 or TRBD2 may supply D (6 bases each). Deletions cut 1 base from V and 1 base from J, with 10 bases between. Germline CDR1 GTSNPN, CDR2 SVGIG (reference sequence). The CDR3 consists of 15 residues. Here the CDR3 DNA reads TGTGCCTGGAGTGGGGGGGACATGAACACCGGGGAGCTGTTTTTT. This sequence encodes CAWSGGDMNTGELFF.

This clone was seen a few times. The chain links TRBV2 to TRBJ2-5, with TRBD2 matching 11 bases. The CDR3 length is 16 residues. Germline V gives CDR1 SNHLY, CDR2 FYNNEI. V was pared by 3 bases and J by 1 base, with 4 bases of the junction left unmatched. CDR3 DNA: TGTGCCAGCAGTGATTTAGCGGGGGGGCCCCAAGAGACCCAGTACTTC. It specifies CASSDLAGGPQETQYF.

In its sample, this clone was seen a few times. The chain joins TRBV30 to TRBJ2-3, with 15 nucleotides matching TRBD2. The junction had 12 bases not matched to a gene; V was cut back by 0 bases and J by 2 bases. The CDR3 extends over 20 amino acids. From germline, CDR1 is GTSNPN and CDR2 SVGIG (reference sequence). CDR3 DNA sequence: TGTGCCTGGAGTGTACGAAGATCCCGGACTAGCGGGGGGGCCACAGATACGCAGTATTTT. This sequence encodes CAWSVRRSRTSGGATDTQYF.

The CDR3 DNA follows: TGTGCCGTAGGGGGCAGGGGGCAAGCTAACTATGGCTACACCTTC. This translates into CAVGGRGQANYGYTF. V is TRBV6-5 and J is TRBJ1-2, with 8 bases aligning to TRBD1. Germline V gene sequence: CDR1 MNHEY, CDR2 SVGAGI. The ends lost 11 bases at V and 0 bases at J; junction bases unmatched: 11. The CDR3 consists of 15 residues.

The chain employs TRBV7-2 and TRBJ2-2, with a weak D call TRBD2 (6 bases). The CDR3 contains 14 residues. V was clipped by 4 bases and J by 4 bases, with 10 bases between them. From germline, CDR1 is SGHTA and CDR2 FQGNSA. The CDR3 here is CASSSGRGTGELFF. The CDR3 DNA reads as TGTGCCAGCAGCTCAGGGCGGGGCACCGGGGAGCTGTTTTTT.